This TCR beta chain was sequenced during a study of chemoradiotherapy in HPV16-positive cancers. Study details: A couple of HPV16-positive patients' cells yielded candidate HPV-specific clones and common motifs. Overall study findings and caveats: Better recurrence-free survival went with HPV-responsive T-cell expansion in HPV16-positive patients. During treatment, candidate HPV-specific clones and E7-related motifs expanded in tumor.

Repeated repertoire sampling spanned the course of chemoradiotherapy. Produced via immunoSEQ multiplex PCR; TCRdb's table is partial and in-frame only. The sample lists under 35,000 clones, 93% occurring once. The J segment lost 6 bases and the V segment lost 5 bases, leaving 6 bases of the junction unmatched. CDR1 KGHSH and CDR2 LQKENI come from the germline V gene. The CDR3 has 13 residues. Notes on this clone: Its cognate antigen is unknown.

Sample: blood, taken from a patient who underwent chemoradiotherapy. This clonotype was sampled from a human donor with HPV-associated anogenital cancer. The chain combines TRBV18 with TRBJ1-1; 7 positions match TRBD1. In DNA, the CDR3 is TGTGCCAGCTCAAGCGGGACAGTCTCTGAAGCTTTCTTT. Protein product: CASSSGTVSEAFF.